This TCR beta chain came from a study of blood T cell repertoires in COVID-19. Study-wide background: T cells, B-cell-depleted T cells, or PBMCs provided the cDNA or gDNA that served as material.

Source study methods: Amplification of reference gene primers provided the estimated nucleated cell counts. The protocol was immunoSEQ multiplex PCR, while the TCRdb copy is restricted to in-frame clones and leaves out a portion. The V and J calls and clone size were taken over from that table, and D and trimming were inferred from the DNA. The profile shows 80,000 to 95,000 clones, around 79% of them singletons. The V gene lost 3 bases and the J gene lost 6 bases, with 13 bases spanning the gap. CDR3 length: 15 residues. Germline CDR1 and CDR2: KGHDR and SFDVKD. The V and J genes are TRBV24-1 and TRBJ1-4, with D maybe TRBD1 (6 bases). The receptor's source is a woman older than 75 with acute or convalescent COVID-19. The sample taken for sequencing was peripheral blood. This CDR3 reads CATSDRRGRDEKLFF. CDR3 nucleotide sequence: TGTGCCACCAGTGATAGGAGGGGGAGGGATGAAAAACTGTTTTTT.